The TCR beta chain described here comes from a study of T cells and copy number aberrations in small-cell lung cancer (dated by TCRdb to the early 2020s). The study in broad terms: TCR repertoire sequencing was paired with whole-exome sequencing of the same tumor regions to relate T cell metrics to mutations and copy number aberrations. Tumor TCR data existed for roughly 17 patients, while under 15 patients had TCR data covering both tumor and normal tissue.

This clone has more than one count but fewer than ten. The antigen it binds to is not known. No qualities accompany the bases; no much larger clone lies one base away. Donors were patients with limited-stage small-cell lung cancer who underwent surgical resection in Hangzhou, China, between the late 2000s and the early 2020s. All donors had upfront surgery without preoperative chemotherapy or radiotherapy, and none received immunotherapy before or after surgery. In the sequenced cohort of 15 to 20 patients, every patient was either a smoker or a heavy second-hand smoker. Adjacent normal lung was taken at least 2 cm away from the tumor margin, and two pathologists confirmed by morphology that the adjacent normal lung was free of malignant cells. The study used multi-region TCR-beta sequencing of resected limited-stage small-cell lung cancers together with tumor-adjacent lung tissue to characterize T cell repertoire heterogeneity. Genomic DNA was extracted from FFPE tissue using the AllPrep DNA/RNA FFPE Kit (Qiagen).

Results the study describes overall, beyond this receptor: Every specimen was formalin-fixed paraffin-embedded tissue, a material known to introduce sequencing artifacts. Because surgical resection is uncommon in small-cell lung cancer, the study was limited by a small sample size, and the findings need validation. Compared with adjacent lung tissue, tumors showed lower T-cell density, richness and clonality, although the density difference was not significant.

Using multiplexed V- and J-gene primers, the immunoSEQ hsTCRB Kit amplified TCR-beta CDR3 regions from genomic DNA. Unique DNA barcodes were added in a second PCR, and samples were pooled together with a negative and a positive control. An Illumina MiSeq running a 150-cycle paired-end protocol was used to sequence the pooled TCR-beta libraries. The original methods were these. Adaptive Biotechnologies processed the raw sequencing data into a report containing normalized, annotated TCR-beta repertoires. T-cell density was computed as TCR-beta templates normalized to usable DNA, which was estimated by amplifying housekeeping genes. Richness was defined as the count of unique rearrangements, and clonality was defined as 1 minus Pielou's evenness. TCRdb stores this immuneACCESS table with in-frame sequences only. Part of the clones is absent; in the studies checked, under half of the shortfall reflects unresolved V genes, and no reason is known for the rest. The D gene and trimming were derived from the DNA, and the V and J assignments and clone size from that table. The sample profile shows 2,500 to 3,500 clones; roughly nine tenths of them were found once. About 4.3% of the sample is taken by the ten largest.

The sequenced material came from normal tissue next to the tumor. The sequence was obtained from a man aged 50-60 years with small cell lung cancer.

For the CDR3, the sequence is CASSQEGRGPEELFF. The DNA sequence is given as TGCGCCAGCAGCCAAGAAGGTCGGGGTCCCGAGGAGCTGTTTTTT. This sequence uses TRBV4-3 and TRBJ2-2; TRBD2 is perhaps the D gene, given 5 matching bases. V sheds 0 bases and J sheds 10 bases, leaving 15 bases between their ends. The germline V gene provides CDR1 LGHNA and CDR2 YSLEER. Its CDR3 holds 15 amino acids, cysteine through phenylalanine. The read is trimmed to its CDR3 DNA, 45 bases read in frame from base 1.